Listed below are T cell receptor beta chains from one sample, sequenced in a study of cytomegalovirus exposure and HLA in healthy donors. The data were produced by immunoSEQ multiplex PCR, yet TCRdb's version contains in-frame clones alone and is incomplete. The top ten hold 10% of the sample, which has about 190,000 clones, approximately 80% seen once. The sequencing sample was made of PBMCs. The receptors here all came from a woman in her forties or fifties in good health and CMV-seropositive. The CDR3 runs from the conserved cysteine through the conserved F or W. The D gene is left open where the match is weak. The size field is filled for only some rows; it gives once, few, many or a size class.

size	D	V	J	CDR3	DNA
.	TRBD1	TRBV7-8	TRBJ1-4	CASSLAGQGAGEKLFF	TGTGCCAGCAGCTTAGCAGGACAGGGGGCGGGAGAAAAACTGTTTTTT
once	TRBD1	TRBV6-1	TRBJ1-2	CASSPGQGANYGYTF	TGTGCCAGCAGTCCTGGACAGGGGGCTAACTATGGCTACACCTTC
.	.	TRBV12-5	TRBJ1-3	CASGPSGADTIYF	TGTGCTAGTGGCCCCTCAGGGGCAGACACCATATATTTT
once	.	TRBV7-9	TRBJ1-1	CASSSYTEAFF	TGTGCCAGCAGCTCGTACACTGAAGCTTTCTTT
.	.	TRBV10-2	TRBJ2-3	CASSVPDRFGGTDTQYF	TGCGCCAGCAGTGTTCCCGACAGGTTTGGGGGCACAGATACGCAGTATTTT
.	TRBD1	TRBV6-1	TRBJ2-7	CASSVPRRGTAREYF	TGTGCCAGCAGTGTCCCCCGGAGAGGGACAGCCAGGGAGTACTTC
few	.	TRBV7-9	TRBJ2-7	CASSSLQGWRNEQYF	TGTGCCAGCAGCTCGTTACAGGGTTGGCGGAACGAGCAGTACTTC
.	.	TRBV19	TRBJ1-5	CASSQEGGQPQHF	TGTGCCAGTAGCCAGGAAGGAGGGCAGCCCCAGCATTTT
once	TRBD1	TRBV6-5	TRBJ1-2	CASSYGLSQGVGYTF	TGTGCCAGCAGCTACGGGTTGTCACAGGGGGTCGGCTACACCTTC
.	.	TRBV28	TRBJ1-1	CASSQSGPTLNTEAFF	TGTGCCAGCAGTCAAAGCGGACCTACCCTTAACACTGAAGCTTTCTTT
.	TRBD1	TRBV18	TRBJ2-1	CASSPEGGRNEQFF	TGTGCCAGCTCACCCGAAGGGGGCAGGAATGAGCAGTTCTTC
.	.	TRBV30	TRBJ1-1	CAWSPPDGRAEAFF	TGTGCCTGGAGCCCTCCCGACGGTCGGGCTGAAGCTTTCTTT
.	.	TRBV5-1	TRBJ1-6	CASSLIQGTNSPLHF	TGCGCCAGCAGCTTAATCCAGGGGACTAATTCACCCCTCCACTTT
.	TRBD1	TRBV10-3	TRBJ1-2	CAISGGQGINYGYTF	TGTGCCATCAGTGGGGGACAGGGGATTAACTATGGCTACACCTTC
.	.	TRBV7-2	TRBJ1-6	CASSSSVSPLHF	TGTGCCAGCAGCTCCAGCGTATCACCCCTCCACTTT
.	.	TRBV18	TRBJ2-7	CASSADTFSYEQYF	TGTGCCAGCTCCGCCGACACATTCTCCTACGAGCAGTACTTC
.	.	TRBV4-1	TRBJ2-5	CASSPSRRTDLETQYF	TGCGCCAGCAGCCCCTCCCGACGGACAGATTTAGAGACCCAGTACTTC
.	.	TRBV2	TRBJ2-3	CASSESGVSTDTQYF	TGTGCCAGCAGTGAATCAGGCGTAAGCACAGATACGCAGTATTTT
.	TRBD1	TRBV7-9	TRBJ1-5	CASSSDRESNQPQHF	TGTGCCAGCAGCTCCGACAGGGAGAGCAATCAGCCCCAGCATTTT
.	.	TRBV28	TRBJ2-5	CASSFLSGQGEETQYF	TGTGCCAGCAGTTTTCTTAGTGGGCAAGGGGAAGAGACCCAGTACTTC
.	TRBD1	TRBV11-2	TRBJ2-6	CASSGGAVRANVLTF	TGTGCCAGCTCAGGGGGCGCGGTAAGGGCCAACGTCCTGACTTTC
once	.	TRBV5-1	TRBJ1-6	CASSTSGTENSPLHF	TGCGCCAGCAGCACCTCCGGGACTGAAAATTCACCCCTCCACTTT
.	TRBD2	TRBV19	TRBJ2-5	CASSISAGVQETQYF	TGTGCCAGTAGTATATCAGCGGGAGTCCAAGAGACCCAGTACTTC
.	TRBD2	TRBV28	TRBJ2-3	CASSLTRTSLNTDTQYF	TGTGCCAGCAGTTTAACTCGGACTAGCCTCAACACAGATACGCAGTATTTT
.	TRBD2	TRBV6-6	TRBJ2-7	CASSYSSGGTYEQYF	TGTGCCAGCAGTTACTCTAGCGGGGGAACTTACGAGCAGTACTTC
.	.	TRBV9	TRBJ2-5	CASSVAEGAGRTQYF	TGTGCCAGCAGCGTAGCTGAGGGCGCGGGCAGGACCCAGTACTTC
few	.	TRBV20-1	TRBJ2-1	CSARTDNEQFF	TGCAGTGCTAGAACGGACAATGAGCAGTTCTTC
.	.	TRBV2	TRBJ1-2	CASREGSNYGYTF	TGTGCCAGCCGGGAGGGGTCTAACTATGGCTACACCTTC
.	.	TRBV9	TRBJ1-4	CASSAAGASREKLFF	TGTGCCAGCAGTGCCGCGGGCGCCTCGAGGGAAAAACTGTTTTTT
.	.	TRBV6-1	TRBJ2-7	CASCRQGYAEQYF	TGTGCCAGCTGCAGGCAGGGGTACGCCGAGCAGTACTTC
once	TRBD1	TRBV18	TRBJ1-1	CASSPPDRGRVTEAFF	TGTGCCAGCTCACCTCCGGACAGGGGGCGTGTCACTGAAGCTTTCTTT
.	.	TRBV7-2	TRBJ1-1	CASSKPSNTEAFF	TGTGCCAGCAGCAAGCCTTCTAACACTGAAGCTTTCTTT
.	TRBD1	TRBV7-9	TRBJ1-1	CASSLEGQGGTEAFF	TGTGCCAGCAGCTTAGAGGGACAGGGGGGCACTGAAGCTTTCTTT
.	TRBD2	TRBV13	TRBJ2-3	CASSFLMGLAFTDTQYF	TGTGCCAGCAGCTTCCTTATGGGACTAGCTTTCACAGATACGCAGTATTTT
.	.	TRBV6-5	TRBJ1-1	CASSYSRNTEAFF	TGTGCCAGCAGTTACTCGAGGAACACTGAAGCTTTCTTT